Presented here are 31 T cell receptor beta chains from one specimen sequenced in a study of blood T cell repertoires in COVID-19. The protocol was immunoSEQ multiplex PCR, while the TCRdb copy is restricted to in-frame clones and leaves out a portion. The sample carries tens of thousands of clones, around 87% recorded once. The sequenced sample was peripheral blood. The receptors stem from a human donor with acute or convalescent COVID-19. The donor label of this sample is uncertain.

This chain links TRBV3-1 (or the pseudogene TRBV3-2) with TRBJ1-2; D unclear. Trimming removed 1 base at V and 6 bases at J, with 9 bases between. The CDR3 has 13 amino acids. The V gene's germline CDR1 is LGHDT and CDR2 YNNKEL (reference sequence). CDR3 DNA: TGTGCCAGCAGCCAAGTAGGGAGGGATGGCTACACCTTC. It yields the protein CASSQVGRDGYTF.

This clone has just one count. This chain uses TRBV19 with TRBJ2-5, with TRBD1 as a possible D gene (5 bases). The CDR3 spans 16 residues. In germline, CDR1 is LNHDA, CDR2 SQIVND (reference sequence). Trimming left V 2 bases short and J 1 base short, with 14 bases between. The CDR3 here is CASSINRPTTQETQYF. CDR3 DNA: TGTGCCAGTAGTATAAACAGGCCGACGACCCAAGAGACCCAGTACTTC.

The rearrangement joins TRBV27 to TRBJ2-1; 7 nucleotides agree with TRBD1. Germline V lookup: CDR1 MNHEY, CDR2 SMNVEV (reference sequence). CDR3 length: 15 residues. V shed 5 bases, J shed 7 bases, and the junction held 11 bases outside the gene matches. The CDR3 sequence: CASSLRQGAGNEQFF. The CDR3 DNA reads TGTGCCAGCAGTCTCCGACAGGGAGCAGGGAATGAGCAGTTCTTC.

The rearrangement links TRBV6-5 to TRBJ2-7, with TRBD1 identical over 9 bases. The J segment lost 3 bases and the V segment lost 4 bases, leaving 1 base of the junction unmatched. The length of the CDR3 is 13 residues. Germline values: CDR1 MNHEY, CDR2 SVGAGI. For the CDR3, the DNA is TGTGCCAGCAGTTCGACAGGGGGCTACGAGCAGTACTTC. Amino acids: CASSSTGGYEQYF.

The chain uses TRBV3-1 (or the pseudogene TRBV3-2) and TRBJ2-2; 9 bases are a match to TRBD1. The V and J ends lost 1 base and 6 bases, in that order; junction bases with no gene match: 3. The CDR3 runs to 15 residues. Germline V CDR1 and CDR2: LGHDT, YNNKEL (reference sequence). CDR3 in amino acids: CASSQGGQGPGELFF. CDR3 coding DNA: TGTGCCAGCAGCCAAGGGGGACAGGGACCCGGGGAGCTGTTTTTT.

The J gene is TRBJ2-4, the V gene TRBV19, with D hard to call. Germline V gene lookup returns CDR1 LNHDA and CDR2 SQIVND (reference sequence). CDR3 length: 18 amino acids. The germline V and J ends were trimmed by 3 bases and 6 bases, with 24 bases remaining between them. The CDR3 protein is CASSIRGSLSLVGNIQYF. The CDR3 DNA reads TGTGCCAGTAGTATCAGAGGCTCCTTATCCCTCGTAGGAAACATTCAGTACTTC.

V gene TRBV15 combines with J gene TRBJ2-1; 7 nucleotides agree with TRBD2. The V gene's germline CDR1 is LNHNV and CDR2 YYDKDF (reference sequence). The CDR3 has 15 residues. The ends lost 3 bases at V and 6 bases at J; junction bases unmatched: 8. CDR3 coding DNA: TGTGCCACCAGCAGGCCGGGCGCGGGGGTCAATGAGCAGTTCTTC. The encoded protein is CATSRPGAGVNEQFF.

The table lists this clone with a count of one. The rearrangement uses TRBV6-5 and TRBJ1-2; 7 positions match TRBD1. V lost 2 bases to trimming and J lost 4 bases; unmatched junction nucleotides: 7. CDR3 length: 15 amino acids. Germline V gene sequence: CDR1 MNHEY, CDR2 SVGAGI. The CDR3 nucleotides are TGTGCCAGCAGTTACGTTCGGGACAGTTTCTATGGCTACACCTTC. Translated: CASSYVRDSFYGYTF.

The chain combines TRBV7-9 with TRBJ2-5; 7 bases line up with TRBD1. This CDR3 region has 14 residues. V was pared by 6 bases and J by 0 bases, with 4 bases of the junction left unmatched. Germline loops: CDR1 SEHNR, CDR2 FQNEAQ (reference sequence). The CDR3: CASRGTEYQETQYF. The CDR3 DNA follows: TGTGCCAGCAGAGGGACAGAGTACCAAGAGACCCAGTACTTC. The full variable domain, in which reference TRBV7-9 and TRBJ2-5 provide the parts outside the CDR3, is DTGVSQNPRHKITKRGQNVTFRCDPISEHNRLYWYRQTLGQGPEFLTYFQNEAQLEKSRLLSDRFSAERPKGSFSTLEIQRTEQGDSAMYLCASRGTEYQETQYFGPGTRLLVL.

CDR3 nucleotide sequence: TGTGCCAGCAGTTACTCGGTGGGAGACGGCTACACCTTC. Translated, it gives CASSYSVGDGYTF. The chain recombines TRBV6-5 with TRBJ1-2; no reliable D call. V lost 0 bases and J lost 8, with 10 bases in between. Germline V gene sequence: CDR1 MNHEY, CDR2 SVGAGI. The length of the CDR3 is 13 residues.

This clone was counted between two and nine times. The chain combines TRBV4-1 with TRBJ1-3, with D maybe TRBD1 (5 bases). CDR3 length: 13 amino acids. Deletions cut 8 bases from V and 3 bases from J, with 11 bases between. Looked up from germline, CDR1 is MGHRA and CDR2 is YSYEKL. The CDR3 DNA reads TGCGCCAGCGGGGGGACGGTTGGAAACACCATATATTTT. Translating gives CASGGTVGNTIYF.

The chain has TRBV11-2 and TRBJ2-7; 8 bases map to TRBD1. Germline V gene sequence: CDR1 SGHAT, CDR2 FQNNGV. The length of the CDR3 is 16 residues. The ends lost 0 bases at V and 0 bases at J; junction bases unmatched: 4. The CDR3 spells CASSLDPGQGSYEQYF. The CDR3 DNA reads TGTGCCAGCAGCTTAGACCCCGGACAGGGCTCCTACGAGCAGTACTTC.

This clone was counted a few times. The chain recombines TRBV18 with TRBJ2-5; D ambiguous. The V end was cut by 8 bases, the J end by 0 bases, with 13 bases between. The CDR3 is made up of 14 amino acids. Germline CDR1 KGHSH, CDR2 LQKENI. In DNA, the CDR3 is TGTGCCAGCGCCTCCTACAGTAACCAAGAGACCCAGTACTTC. Its translation: CASASYSNQETQYF.

The chain has TRBV7-2 and TRBJ1-1; D remains ambiguous. Germline values: CDR1 SGHTA, CDR2 FQGNSA. Trimming pared 6 bases from V and 2 bases from J, leaving 10 bases between. This CDR3 has 13 amino acids. The CDR3 sequence: CASRYTTNTEAFF. DNA of the CDR3: TGTGCCAGCAGATATACCACTAACACTGAAGCTTTCTTT. The whole variable domain, remainder taken from reference TRBV7-2 and TRBJ1-1, is GAGVSQSPSNKVTEKGKDVELRCDPISGHTALYWYRQSLGQGLEFLIYFQGNSAPDKSGLPSDRFSAERTGGSVSTLTIQRTQQEDSAVYLCASRYTTNTEAFFGQGTRLTVV.

The J gene is TRBJ1-2, the V gene TRBV7-9; D gene ambiguous. The V gene's germline CDR1 is SEHNR and CDR2 FQNEAQ (reference sequence). This CDR3 region has 13 residues. The ends were cut back, 4 bases at V and 6 bases at J, with 12 bases in the middle. CDR3 in amino acids: CASSSRDRDGYTF. CDR3 DNA sequence: TGTGCCAGCAGCTCCCGGGATAGAGATGGCTACACCTTC.

The chain uses TRBV6-5 and TRBJ2-7, with 7 bases identical to TRBD2. Trimming cost V 0 bases and J 4 bases; bases outside gene matches: 6. Germline loops: CDR1 MNHEY, CDR2 SVGAGI. This CDR3 has 15 amino acids. CDR3 sequence (DNA): TGTGCCAGCAGTTACTCGGGAGGGGCGGGTTACGAGCAGTACTTC. It codes for CASSYSGGAGYEQYF.

This chain connects TRBV5-1 to TRBJ2-2; 7 bases are a match to TRBD1. Unmatched junction bases numbered 7, after V lost 4 bases and J lost 1 base. Germline lookup yields CDR1 SGHRS and CDR2 YFSETQ. The length of the CDR3 is 16 residues. The CDR3 DNA reads as TGCGCCAGCAGCCCCCGTACAGGGGAGAACACCGGGGAGCTGTTTTTT. It specifies CASSPRTGENTGELFF.

This clone was seen at least ten times. The chain couples TRBV5-4 to TRBJ1-2; 9 nucleotides match TRBD1. The CDR3 totals 14 residues. Germline V gives CDR1 SGHNT, CDR2 YYREEE (reference sequence). After removal of 3 bases from V and 7 bases from J, the junction contained 7 bases not matched to a gene. DNA for the CDR3: TGTGCCAGCAGCTCATTGACAGGGGGGTTTGGCTACACCTTC. Its protein product is CASSSLTGGFGYTF.

A note on this clone: The same CDR3 is also encoded by other DNA sequences in this sample. V usage is TRBV5-1 and J usage is TRBJ1-3; no clear D gene. CDR3 size: 15 residues. Trimming stripped 0 bases from V and 1 base from J, with 8 bases between. Looked up from germline, CDR1 is SGHRS and CDR2 is YFSETQ. CDR3 amino acids: CASSLAGVSGNTIYF. The CDR3 DNA is TGCGCCAGCAGCTTGGCCGGGGTATCTGGAAACACCATATATTTT.

J is TRBJ2-1 and V is TRBV19; 9 nucleotides match TRBD2. The CDR3 is made up of 19 amino acids. With 1 base clipped from V and 1 base from J, the junction kept 11 bases outside the gene matches. Germline CDR1 reads LNHDA; CDR2 reads SQIVND (reference sequence). The CDR3 bases are TGTGCCAGTAGTATAGGTTCCAGCGGGGGGCCGGGGTCCTACAATGAGCAGTTCTTC. Translating gives CASSIGSSGGPGSYNEQFF.

V and J are TRBV6-2 or TRBV6-3 and TRBJ1-5; no definite D call. The CDR3 contains 14 residues. Trimming removed 0 bases from V and 1 base from J, with 4 bases in between. CDR1 is MNHEY, CDR2 SVGEGT, per germline. The CDR3 reads CASSYSGSNQPQHF. CDR3 nucleotides: TGTGCCAGCAGTTACTCTGGCAGCAATCAGCCCCAGCATTTT.

This clone was detected a few times. The V and J genes are TRBV18 and TRBJ2-7; TRBD1 agrees at 8 bases. Germline V gene sequence: CDR1 KGHSH, CDR2 LQKENI. The trim removed 1 base at V and 1 base at J, leaving 3 bases unmatched. The CDR3 contains 15 residues. CDR3 sequence (DNA): TGTGCCAGCTCACCACGGGACAGGCGTTCCTACGAGCAGTACTTC. It specifies CASSPRDRRSYEQYF.

The chain joins TRBV11-3 to TRBJ1-3; TRBD1 aligns across 11 bases. V shed 3 bases, J shed 2 bases, and the junction held 0 bases outside the gene matches. The CDR3 spans 15 residues. Germline V lookup: CDR1 SGHNT, CDR2 YENEEA. The CDR3 coding sequence is TGTGCCAGCAGCTTGGGACAGGGGGCTGGAAACACCATATATTTT. Its translation is CASSLGQGAGNTIYF. Combining the CDR3 with reference TRBV11-3 and TRBJ1-3 gives the whole variable domain EAGVVQSPRYKIIEKKQPVAFWCNPISGHNTLYWYLQNLGQGPELLIRYENEEAVDDSQLPKDRFSAERLKGVDSTLKIQPAELGDSAVYLCASSLGQGAGNTIYFGEGSWLTVV.

There are a few counts of this clone. The chain links TRBV3-1 (or the pseudogene TRBV3-2) to TRBJ1-1, with D possibly matching TRBD1 (5 bases). The CDR3 length is 15 residues. Germline V gives CDR1 LGHDT, CDR2 YNNKEL (reference sequence). V was shortened by 1 base and J by 6 bases, with 15 bases between the two germline ends. CDR3 amino acids: CASSQGGWGVSEAFF. The DNA for the CDR3 is TGTGCCAGCAGCCAAGGGGGTTGGGGCGTTTCTGAAGCTTTCTTT.

The chain carries TRBV28 and TRBJ1-5; D possibly corresponds to TRBD1 (5 bases). The CDR3 is 15 amino acids. Per the germline V gene, CDR1 is MDHEN and CDR2 is SYDVKM. V lost 4 bases, J lost 0 bases, and 10 bases lay in between. CDR3 in DNA: TGTGCCAGCAGTTATGGAGGGACTAGCAATCAGCCCCAGCATTTT. As protein: CASSYGGTSNQPQHF.

The J gene is TRBJ1-5, the V gene TRBV6-2 or TRBV6-3; D is uncertain. The CDR3 covers 12 residues. The germline V gene has CDR1 MNHEY and CDR2 SVGEGT. V was shortened by 6 bases and J by 6 bases, with 9 bases between the two germline ends. The CDR3 region is CASSLVAQPQHF. For the CDR3, the DNA is TGTGCCAGCAGCTTAGTCGCTCAGCCCCAGCATTTT.

The J gene is TRBJ2-7, the V gene TRBV9, with a weak D call TRBD1 (6 bases). Per the germline V gene, CDR1 is SGDLS and CDR2 is YYNGEE. CDR3 length equals 17 residues. V lost 3 bases to trimming and J lost 3 bases, with 22 bases between them. The CDR3 DNA reads as TGTGCCAGCAGCGAGGGGGTCGGACGGGGTTCCCGCTACGAGCAGTACTTC. It codes for CASSEGVGRGSRYEQYF.

This clone was observed a handful of times. The V and J genes are TRBV6-5 and TRBJ1-4; 8 positions agree with TRBD1. The CDR3 length is 15 residues. The germline V gene has CDR1 MNHEY and CDR2 SVGAGI. V dropped 8 bases and J dropped 2; count of bases not matched to a gene: 7. This chain's CDR3 is CASLTGGATNEKLFF. CDR3 nucleotide sequence: TGTGCCAGCCTTACAGGGGGGGCGACTAATGAAAAACTGTTTTTT.

The rearrangement joins TRBV7-9 to TRBJ2-5, with 11 nucleotides matching TRBD2. The V and J ends lost 3 bases and 2 bases, in that order; junction bases with no gene match: 5. The CDR3 has 16 residues. Germline CDR1 is SEHNR and CDR2 is FQNEAQ (reference sequence). The DNA of the CDR3 is TGTGCCAGCAGCTTGGGGCTAGCGGGGGGTCAAGAGACCCAGTACTTC. Encoded protein: CASSLGLAGGQETQYF.

The gene calls are TRBV7-9 and TRBJ2-7, with 7 bases identical to TRBD1. V trimming: 7 bases; J trimming: 2 bases; junction bases outside the gene matches: 8. Germline CDR1 reads SEHNR; CDR2 reads FQNEAQ (reference sequence). CDR3 length: 14 amino acids. CDR3 nucleotide sequence: TGTGCCAGCACCGAACCGGACAGGACCTACGAGCAGTACTTC. Translated: CASTEPDRTYEQYF.

The genes are TRBV10-3 and TRBJ2-7; D may be TRBD2 (6 bases). Between the trimmed V and J ends, which lost 8 bases and 2 bases, there was a span of 16 bases. Germline V CDR1 and CDR2: ENHRY, SYGVKD. The length of the CDR3 is 14 residues. This CDR3 is CAIGKGGGPYEQYF. The CDR3 coding sequence is TGTGCCATCGGAAAGGGAGGAGGACCCTACGAGCAGTACTTC.